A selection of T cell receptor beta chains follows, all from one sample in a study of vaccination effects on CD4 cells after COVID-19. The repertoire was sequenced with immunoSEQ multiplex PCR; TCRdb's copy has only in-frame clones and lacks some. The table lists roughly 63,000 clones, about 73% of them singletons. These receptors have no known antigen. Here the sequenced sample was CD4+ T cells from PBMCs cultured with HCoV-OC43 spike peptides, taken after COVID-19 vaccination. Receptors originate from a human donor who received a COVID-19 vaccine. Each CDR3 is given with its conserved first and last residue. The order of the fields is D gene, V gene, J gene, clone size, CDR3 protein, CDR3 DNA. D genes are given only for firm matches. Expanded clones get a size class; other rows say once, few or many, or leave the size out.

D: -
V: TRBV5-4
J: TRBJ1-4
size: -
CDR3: CASSRQDGATNEKLFF
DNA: TGTGCCAGCAGCCGACAGGACGGGGCAACTAATGAAAAACTGTTTTTT

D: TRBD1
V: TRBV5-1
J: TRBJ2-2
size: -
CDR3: CASSPGTGNTGELFF
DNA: TGCGCCAGCAGCCCCGGGACAGGGAACACCGGGGAGCTGTTTTTT

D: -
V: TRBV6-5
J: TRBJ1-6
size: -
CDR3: CASSPGTAYNSPLHF
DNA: TGTGCCAGCAGTCCCGGGACCGCGTATAATTCACCCCTCCACTTT

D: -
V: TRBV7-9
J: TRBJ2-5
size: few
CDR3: CASSLPGLGQETQYF
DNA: TGTGCCAGCAGCTTACCGGGGCTAGGCCAAGAGACCCAGTACTTC

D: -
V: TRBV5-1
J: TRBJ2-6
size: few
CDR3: CASSVYSGANVLTF
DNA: TGCGCCAGCAGCGTCTACTCTGGGGCCAACGTCCTGACTTTC

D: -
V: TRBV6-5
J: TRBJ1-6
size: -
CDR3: CASSYTTGQSNSPLHF
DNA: TGTGCCAGCAGTTACACGACCGGACAGAGTAATTCACCCCTCCACTTT

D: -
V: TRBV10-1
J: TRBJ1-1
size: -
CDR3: CASSVGQGKGTEAFF
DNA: TGCGCCAGCAGTGTTGGGCAGGGGAAAGGAACTGAAGCTTTCTTT

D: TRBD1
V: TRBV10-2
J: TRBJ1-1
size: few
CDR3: CASSVIRGPHTEAFF
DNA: TGCGCCAGCAGCGTTATCAGGGGGCCGCACACTGAAGCTTTCTTT

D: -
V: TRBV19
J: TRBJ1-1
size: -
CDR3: CASSDDLNTEAFF
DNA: TGTGCCAGTAGTGACGACCTGAACACTGAAGCTTTCTTT

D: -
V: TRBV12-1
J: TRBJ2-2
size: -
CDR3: CASSLKGAVTGELFF
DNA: TGTGCCAGCAGCTTAAAGGGGGCGGTCACCGGGGAGCTGTTTTTT

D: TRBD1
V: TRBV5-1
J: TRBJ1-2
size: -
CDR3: CASSLGQGSGYTF
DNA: TGCGCCAGCAGCTTGGGACAGGGTAGTGGCTACACCTTC

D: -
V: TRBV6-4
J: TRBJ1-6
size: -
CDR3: CASSGQMNSPLHF
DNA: TGTGCCAGCAGCGGACAGATGAATTCACCCCTCCACTTT

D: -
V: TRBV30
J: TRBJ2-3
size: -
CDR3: CALSGIFTDTQYF
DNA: TGTGCCCTATCAGGGATTTTCACAGATACGCAGTATTTT

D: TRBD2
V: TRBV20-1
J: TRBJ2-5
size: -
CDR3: CSASKWGGTQETQYF
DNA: TGCAGTGCTAGTAAATGGGGGGGGACCCAAGAGACCCAGTACTTC

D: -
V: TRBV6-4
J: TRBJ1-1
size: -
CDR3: CASSEQSNTEAFF
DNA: TGTGCCAGCAGTGAACAGTCTAACACTGAAGCTTTCTTT

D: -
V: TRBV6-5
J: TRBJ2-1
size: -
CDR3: CASSRGQQPVNEQFF
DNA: TGTGCCAGCAGCAGGGGTCAACAGCCGGTAAATGAGCAGTTCTTC

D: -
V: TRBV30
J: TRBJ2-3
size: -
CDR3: CAWSRGGSDTQYF
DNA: TGTGCCTGGAGTAGGGGGGGGTCAGATACGCAGTATTTT

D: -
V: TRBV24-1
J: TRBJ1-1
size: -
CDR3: CATSSSKTGNTEAFF
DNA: TGTGCCACCAGTAGCTCTAAGACAGGAAACACTGAAGCTTTCTTT

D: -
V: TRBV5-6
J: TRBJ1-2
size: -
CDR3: CASSLDYGYTF
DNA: TGTGCCAGCAGCTTGGACTATGGCTACACCTTC

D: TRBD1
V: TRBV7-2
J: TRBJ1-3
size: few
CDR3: CASSPQGARNTIYF
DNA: TGTGCCAGCAGCCCACAGGGGGCCCGAAACACCATATATTTT

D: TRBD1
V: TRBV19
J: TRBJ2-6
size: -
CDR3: CASSLGQGITGANVLTF
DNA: TGTGCCAGTAGTCTGGGACAGGGAATTACTGGGGCCAACGTCCTGACTTTC

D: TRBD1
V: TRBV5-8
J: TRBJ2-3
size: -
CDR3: CASPTLPGQGGTDTQYF
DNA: TGTGCCAGCCCAACTTTACCGGGACAGGGGGGAACAGATACGCAGTATTTT

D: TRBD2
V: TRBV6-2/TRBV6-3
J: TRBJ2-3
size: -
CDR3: CASSRAGADTDTQYF
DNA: TGTGCCAGCAGCCGAGCGGGGGCCGACACAGATACGCAGTATTTT

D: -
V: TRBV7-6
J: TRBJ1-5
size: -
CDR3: CASSVPSKGWGVNQPQHF
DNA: TGTGCCAGCAGCGTACCTTCAAAGGGGTGGGGCGTCAATCAGCCCCAGCATTTT

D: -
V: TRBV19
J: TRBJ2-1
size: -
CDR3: CASSQQGSNEQFF
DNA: TGTGCCAGTAGCCAGCAGGGTAGTAATGAGCAGTTCTTC

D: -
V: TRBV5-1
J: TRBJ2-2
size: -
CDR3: CASSLGAGVIGELFF
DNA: TGCGCCAGCAGCTTGGGGGCAGGGGTGATCGGGGAGCTGTTTTTT

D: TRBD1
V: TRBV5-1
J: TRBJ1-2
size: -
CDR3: CASSVEGADYAGYTF
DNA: TGCGCCAGCAGCGTCGAGGGGGCGGACTATGCGGGCTACACCTTC

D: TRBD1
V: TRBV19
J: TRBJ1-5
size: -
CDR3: CASKSPGTGRGPYQPQHF
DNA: TGTGCCAGCAAGTCACCCGGGACAGGGAGGGGGCCCTACCAGCCCCAGCATTTT

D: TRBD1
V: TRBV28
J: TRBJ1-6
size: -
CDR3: CASRTGTGSPLHF
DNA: TGTGCCAGCAGAACCGGGACAGGTTCACCCCTCCACTTT